Here is one T cell receptor (beta chain) with its context. The table came from immunoSEQ multiplex PCR; TCRdb's copy has only in-frame clones and leaves some out. In the table there are about 50,000 clones, approximately 89% of which are singletons. These data come from a study of T cell responses to AZD1222 COVID-19 vaccine. CDR3 size: 13 residues. The germline gives CDR1 SGHRS, CDR2 YFSETQ. V dropped 4 bases and J dropped 6; count of bases not matched to a gene: 3. The sequence derives from an adult in good health. The source was peripheral blood, collected on day 0 of AZD1222 vaccination. The chain joins TRBV5-1 to TRBJ2-7; 11 nucleotides align to TRBD2. The CDR3 DNA sequence: TGCGCCAGCAGCCCCGGACTAGCGGGCGAGCAGTACTTC. This codes for CASSPGLAGEQYF.